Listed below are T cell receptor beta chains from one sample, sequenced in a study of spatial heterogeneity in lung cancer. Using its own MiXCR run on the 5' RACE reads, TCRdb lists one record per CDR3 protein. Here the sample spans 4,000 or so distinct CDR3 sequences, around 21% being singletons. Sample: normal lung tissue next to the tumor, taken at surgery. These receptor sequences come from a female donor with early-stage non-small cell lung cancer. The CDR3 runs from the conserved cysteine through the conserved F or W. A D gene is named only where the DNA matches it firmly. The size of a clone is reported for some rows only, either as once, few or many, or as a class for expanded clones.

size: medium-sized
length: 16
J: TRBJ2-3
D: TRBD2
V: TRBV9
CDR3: CASSFQPGLASDTQYF
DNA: TGTGCCAGCAGCTTTCAACCGGGACTAGCATCCGATACGCAGTATTTT

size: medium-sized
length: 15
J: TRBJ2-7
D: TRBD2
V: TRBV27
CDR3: CASSPTLADPYEQYF
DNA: TGTGCCAGCAGTCCGACCCTAGCGGATCCTTACGAGCAGTACTTC

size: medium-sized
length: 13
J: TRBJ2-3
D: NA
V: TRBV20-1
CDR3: CSASPTAPDTQYF
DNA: TGCAGTGCTAGCCCCACAGCTCCAGATACGCAGTATTTT

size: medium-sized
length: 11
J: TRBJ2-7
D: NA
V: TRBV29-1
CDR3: CSVRGNYEQYF
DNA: TGCAGCGTTAGAGGGAACTACGAGCAGTACTTC

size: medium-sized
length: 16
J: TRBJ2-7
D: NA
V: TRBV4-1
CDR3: CASSPGPGPSSYEQYF
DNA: TGCGCCAGCAGCCCAGGACCGGGACCAAGCTCCTACGAGCAGTACTTC

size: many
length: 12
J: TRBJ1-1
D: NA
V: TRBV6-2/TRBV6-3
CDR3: CATAMRLAEAFF
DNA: TGTGCCACTGCCATGAGGTTGGCTGAAGCTTTCTTT

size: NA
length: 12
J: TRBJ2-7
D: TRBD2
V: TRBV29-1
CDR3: CSVTSGRDEQYF
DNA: TGCAGCGTGACTAGCGGGAGGGACGAGCAGTACTTC

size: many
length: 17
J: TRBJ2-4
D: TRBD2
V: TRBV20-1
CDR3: CSAHPGLAGAGGNIQYF
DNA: TGCAGTGCCCATCCCGGACTAGCGGGAGCCGGCGGGAACATTCAGTACTTC

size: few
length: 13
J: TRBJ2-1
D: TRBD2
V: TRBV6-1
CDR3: CASSGTSVGEQFF
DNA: TGTGCCAGTTCCGGGACTAGCGTGGGTGAGCAGTTCTTC

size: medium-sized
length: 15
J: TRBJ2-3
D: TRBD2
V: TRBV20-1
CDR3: CSADETSGTTDTQYF
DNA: TGCAGTGCTGACGAGACTAGCGGGACGACAGATACGCAGTATTTT

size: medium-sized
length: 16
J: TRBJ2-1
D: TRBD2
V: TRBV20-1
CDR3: CSARDPTSGRVGEQFF
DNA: TGCAGTGCTAGAGACCCGACTAGCGGGAGGGTTGGTGAGCAGTTCTTC

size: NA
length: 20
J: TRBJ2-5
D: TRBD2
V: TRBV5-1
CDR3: CASSLASWASGGPGPETQYF
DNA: TGCGCCAGCAGCTTGGCCTCGTGGGCTAGCGGGGGGCCTGGACCAGAGACCCAGTACTTC

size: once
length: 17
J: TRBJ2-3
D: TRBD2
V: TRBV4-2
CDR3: CASSQDTRGAGADTQYF
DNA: TGTGCCAGCAGCCAAGATACGCGGGGGGCCGGGGCAGATACGCAGTATTTT

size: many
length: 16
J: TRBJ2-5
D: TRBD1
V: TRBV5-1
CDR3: CASSFTGTGIEETQYF
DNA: TGCGCCAGCAGCTTCACCGGGACAGGGATTGAGGAGACCCAGTACTTC

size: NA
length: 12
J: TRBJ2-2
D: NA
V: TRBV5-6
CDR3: CASSLVAGELFF
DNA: TGTGCCAGCAGCTTGGTTGCCGGGGAGCTGTTTTTT

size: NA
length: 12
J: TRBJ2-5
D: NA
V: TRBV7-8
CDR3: CATLDPGETQYF
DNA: TGTGCCACCCTGGATCCGGGGGAGACCCAGTACTTC

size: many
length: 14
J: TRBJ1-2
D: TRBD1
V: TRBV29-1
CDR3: CSVGQGLGNYGYTF
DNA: TGCAGCGTTGGACAGGGGTTGGGTAACTATGGCTACACCTTC

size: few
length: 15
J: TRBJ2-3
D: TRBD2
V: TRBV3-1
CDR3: CASSQAGGNTDTQYF
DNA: TGTGCCAGCAGCCAAGCGGGGGGTAATACAGATACGCAGTATTTT

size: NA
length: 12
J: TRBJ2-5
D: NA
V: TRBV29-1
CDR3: CSVENREETQYF
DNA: TGCAGCGTCGAGAACAGGGAAGAGACCCAGTACTTC

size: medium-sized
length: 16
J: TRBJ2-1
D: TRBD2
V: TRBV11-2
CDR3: CASSGGLAGGSGEQFF
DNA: TGTGCCAGCAGCGGCGGACTAGCGGGGGGATCTGGTGAGCAGTTCTTC

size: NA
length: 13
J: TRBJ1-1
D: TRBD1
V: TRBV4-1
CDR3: CASSQPGQGEAFF
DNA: TGCGCCAGCAGCCAACCGGGACAGGGAGAGGCTTTCTTT

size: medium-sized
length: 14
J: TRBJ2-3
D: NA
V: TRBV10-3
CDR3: CAISGEGVPDTQYF
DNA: TGTGCCATCTCGGGGGAGGGGGTGCCAGATACGCAGTATTTT

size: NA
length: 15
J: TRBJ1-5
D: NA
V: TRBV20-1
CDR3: CSARLPGRVDQPQHF
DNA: TGCAGTGCCCGTCTTCCGGGACGGGTAGATCAGCCCCAGCATTTT

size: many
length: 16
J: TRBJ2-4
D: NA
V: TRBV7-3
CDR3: CASSLTSRGSKNIQYF
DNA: TGTGCCAGCAGCTTAACGTCGCGGGGTTCGAAAAACATTCAGTACTTC

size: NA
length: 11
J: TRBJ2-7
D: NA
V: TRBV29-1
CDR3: CSVVRGHEQYF
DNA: TGCAGCGTTGTGCGGGGGCACGAGCAGTACTTC

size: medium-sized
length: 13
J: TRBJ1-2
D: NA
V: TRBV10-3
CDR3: CAISDGSLYGYTF
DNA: TGTGCCATCAGTGATGGCAGCCTCTATGGCTACACCTTC

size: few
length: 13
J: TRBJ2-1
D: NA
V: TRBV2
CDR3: CASSVATYNEQFF
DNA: TGTGCCAGCAGTGTGGCGACCTACAATGAGCAGTTCTTC

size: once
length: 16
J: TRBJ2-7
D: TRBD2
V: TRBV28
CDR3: CASSTDRLAVHYEQYF
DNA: TGTGCCAGCAGTACCGACAGACTAGCGGTTCACTACGAGCAGTACTTC

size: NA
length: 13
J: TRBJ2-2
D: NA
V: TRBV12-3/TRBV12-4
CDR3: CAYLRANTGELFF
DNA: TGTGCTTATCTTAGGGCGAACACCGGGGAGCTGTTTTTT

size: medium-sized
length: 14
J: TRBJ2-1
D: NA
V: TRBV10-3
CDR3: CATRGWQQDNEQFF
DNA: TGTGCCACCCGGGGCTGGCAGCAGGACAATGAGCAGTTCTTC

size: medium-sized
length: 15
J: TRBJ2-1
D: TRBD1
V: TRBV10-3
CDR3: CAIRDRGSGYNEQFF
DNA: TGTGCCATCAGAGACAGGGGCAGCGGCTACAATGAGCAGTTCTTC

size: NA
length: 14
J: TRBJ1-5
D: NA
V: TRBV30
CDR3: CAWSPASGFQPQHF
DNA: TGTGCCTGGAGCCCTGCAAGTGGGTTTCAGCCCCAGCATTTT

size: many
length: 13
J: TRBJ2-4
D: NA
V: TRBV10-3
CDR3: CAISETRGDIQYF
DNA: TGTGCCATCAGTGAGACGAGAGGGGACATTCAGTACTTC

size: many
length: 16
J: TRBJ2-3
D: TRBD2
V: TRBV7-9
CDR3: CASSLRASGSVDTQYF
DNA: TGTGCCAGCAGCCTACGGGCTAGCGGGAGTGTAGATACGCAGTATTTT

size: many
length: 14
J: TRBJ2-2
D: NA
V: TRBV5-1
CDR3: CASSLPLDTGELFF
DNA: TGCGCCAGCAGCTTGCCATTGGACACCGGGGAGCTGTTTTTT

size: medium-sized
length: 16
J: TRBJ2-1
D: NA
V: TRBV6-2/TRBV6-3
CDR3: CASSYVAEPPYNEQFF
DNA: TGTGCCAGCAGTTACGTGGCGGAGCCCCCATACAATGAGCAGTTCTTC

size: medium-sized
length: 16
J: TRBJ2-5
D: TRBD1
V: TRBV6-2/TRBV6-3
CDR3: CASRRPQGDKRETQYF
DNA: TGTGCCAGCAGACGTCCCCAGGGGGATAAGAGAGAGACCCAGTACTTC